Given below is one TCR beta chain in context. What antigen it recognizes has not been identified. There are no base qualities to consult, and no much larger clone falls within one base. Read against the paper, the sample's time point label means: baseline before first vaccination. Vaccinee samples came from UK trials COV001 and COV002, including a single-blind randomized controlled phase 2/3 trial of AZD1222 (ChAdOx1 nCoV-19) in healthy adults. For TCRbeta chain sequencing, PBMC samples from trial participants were taken at day 0 and at day 28 after the second dose. The CDR3 regions of human TCRbeta chains were analyzed by immunosequencing. In the paper's pipeline: TCRs in the repertoires were matched against a reference library of SARS-CoV-2-specific TCRs that had been generated with the MIRA antigen-specificity platform. Breadth meant the fraction of unique TCRs that were SARS-CoV-2-associated, whereas depth meant the fraction of total T cells that were SARS-CoV-2-associated. Using the MIRA data, every spike-specific TCR was mapped to the spike region that the TCR reacted to and assigned to either a CD4 or a CD8 class. Log10-transformed breadth and depth values were compared by one-way ANOVA with Sidak's multiple comparisons tests. TCRdb carries this immuneACCESS record with in-frame sequences only. Its versions omit some clonotypes, under half of them owing to an unresolved V gene in the studies checked, with the rest unexplained. The V and J calls and clone size are taken from that table; D and trimming were inferred from the DNA. The sample yields approximately 85,000 clones; 70% to 90% were counted once. The top ten constitute 7% of the sample.

This specimen belongs to a study of T cell responses to AZD1222 COVID-19 vaccine (dated by TCRdb to 2020 to 2022). General notes on the study: AZD1222 recipients whose second dose came at about 4 weeks and those whose second dose came at about 12 weeks were combined into one group, since spike-specific TCR depth and breadth did not differ between the two schedules. A total of 230 or so trial participants underwent TCR sequencing, of whom about 210 received two doses of AZD1222 and about 25 received two doses of the MenACWY control vaccine. Trial participants were enrolled into age subgroups of 18-55, 56-69 and 70-plus years, which contained roughly 140, 27 and 60 TCR-sequenced participants, respectively. Study-level results and caveats: Reportedly, almost half of the unique spike-specific TCRs recognized epitopes lying outside the regions that are mutated in the B.1.351 and B.1.1.7 variants. Participants were mostly white British, with more females than males. The authors suggested clonal diversity may have been underestimated. Conclusions about previously exposed vaccinees are limited because only six or seven AZD1222 recipients were SARS-CoV-2 seropositive at baseline. The 56-69-year group was small, and its depth increase did not reach significance, likely because of low power. Vaccine-associated CD4 TCRs spanned the whole spike protein, with dominant responses in regions 160-218 and 743-854. After two AZD1222 doses, both the breadth and the depth of spike-specific TCRs were significantly higher than at day 0 and than in MenACWY recipients. Because no samples from the day 14 peak response were available, repertoires could be characterized only after the peak T cell response.

The CDR3 measures 15 amino acids from cysteine to phenylalanine. Only the CDR3 portion is preserved as DNA: 45 bases, with reading frame beginning at the first base. CDR1 KGHSH and CDR2 LQKENI are derived from the germline V gene. Cut back by 1 base and 1 base, the V and J ends lie 7 bases apart. The material was peripheral blood, obtained on day 0 of AZD1222 vaccination. The chain links TRBV18 with TRBJ2-2; TRBD2 is perhaps the D gene, given 6 matching bases. This clonotype was sampled from an adult in good health. The CDR3 has the sequence CASSPQGGNTGELFF. The bases are TGTGCCAGCTCACCACAGGGAGGGAACACCGGGGAGCTGTTTTTT.